The rows below give T cell receptor beta chains drawn from one sample of a study of blood T cell repertoires in COVID-19. Using immunoSEQ multiplex PCR, the repertoire was profiled, and TCRdb retains in-frame clones only, with some absent. The sample yields tens of thousands of clones, 81% seen once. Sequenced material: peripheral blood. The receptors here all came from an elderly woman with COVID-19, enrolled during active disease. Each CDR3 is given with its conserved first and last residue. Each record gives: D gene, clone size, V gene, J gene, CDR3 DNA, CDR3 protein. The D gene is left open where the match is weak. Rows may omit the clone size; those that give it use once, few, many or a size class.

TRBD1	.	TRBV6-6	TRBJ2-4	TGTGCCAGCAGTTACGTGACAGGGTCAGCCAAAAACATTCAGTACTTC	CASSYVTGSAKNIQYF
.	.	TRBV7-9	TRBJ2-1	TGTGCCAGCAGCCCCGACGGGAGACCCTACAATGAGCAGTTCTTC	CASSPDGRPYNEQFF
TRBD1	.	TRBV7-3	TRBJ1-1	TGTGCCAGCAGCTTAACCCCGACAGGGGGCACTGAAGCTTTCTTT	CASSLTPTGGTEAFF
TRBD1	.	TRBV29-1	TRBJ2-5	TGCAGCGCGGGGACAGGGGGCATCAGGGAGACCCAGTACTTC	CSAGTGGIRETQYF
.	.	TRBV7-8	TRBJ1-2	TGTGCCAGCAGCTCCTCGACAGGAAACTATGGCTACACCTTC	CASSSSTGNYGYTF
TRBD2	.	TRBV18	TRBJ2-1	TGTGCCAGCTCACCATATCTCGTAGGTCTAGCGGGCGATGAGCAGTTCTTC	CASSPYLVGLAGDEQFF
TRBD2	.	TRBV24-1	TRBJ2-1	TGTGCCACCAGTGACCCCCTGGGAGGGAGCAATGAGCAGTTCTTC	CATSDPLGGSNEQFF
TRBD1	.	TRBV7-9	TRBJ1-5	TGTGCCAGCAGCTCCCAGGGGGTTGGCGATCAGCCCCAGCATTTT	CASSSQGVGDQPQHF
.	.	TRBV18	TRBJ1-4	TGTGCCAGCTCACGCCCGGACTGGACGGCTAATGAAAAACTGTTTTTT	CASSRPDWTANEKLFF
.	once	TRBV7-3	TRBJ1-1	TGTGCCAGCAGCCGGACAGTGAACACTGAAGCTTTCTTT	CASSRTVNTEAFF
TRBD1	few	TRBV11-2	TRBJ1-1	TGTGCCAGCAGCTTACGTGGGACAGTTAACACTGAAGCTTTCTTT	CASSLRGTVNTEAFF
TRBD1	.	TRBV7-9	TRBJ1-3	TGTGCCAGCAGCCGACAGGGGGCGGCTGGAAACACCATATATTTT	CASSRQGAAGNTIYF
TRBD2	.	TRBV15	TRBJ2-1	TGTGCCACCAGCAGGACTAGCGGGATATTGAATGAGCAGTTCTTC	CATSRTSGILNEQFF
.	.	TRBV5-1	TRBJ1-2	TGCGCCAGCAGCCGGGTCCAGGGAAGTGGCTACACCTTC	CASSRVQGSGYTF
TRBD1	.	TRBV5-8	TRBJ1-5	TGTGCCAGCAGAAGGGGATGGACAGGGGTAAATCAGCCCCAGCATTTT	CASRRGWTGVNQPQHF
.	few	TRBV24-1	TRBJ2-5	TGTGCCACCAGTGATTCGGGCTACCGGGGGACCCAGTACTTC	CATSDSGYRGTQYF
.	.	TRBV27	TRBJ1-2	TGTGCCAGCAGTTTAGGAGGGATAGGCTATGGCTACACCTTC	CASSLGGIGYGYTF
.	.	TRBV5-1	TRBJ2-3	TGCGCCAGCAGCTCCCAACAGGGACGCACAGATACGCAGTATTTT	CASSSQQGRTDTQYF
TRBD1	.	TRBV7-6	TRBJ2-7	TGTGCCAGCAGCGTTCAACGGGACAGGGGATTAAACGAGCAGTACTTC	CASSVQRDRGLNEQYF
.	.	TRBV30	TRBJ2-2	TGTGCCTGGAGTGGGAGGGGGAACACCGGGGAGCTGTTTTTT	CAWSGRGNTGELFF
.	.	TRBV6-2/TRBV6-3	TRBJ1-3	TGTGCCAGCAGTTACCAGACAGTTGGAAACACCATATATTTT	CASSYQTVGNTIYF
TRBD1	.	TRBV5-5	TRBJ1-6	TGTGCCAGCAGCTTGCAGGGACAGGGTATAGGCAATTCACCCCTCCACTTT	CASSLQGQGIGNSPLHF
TRBD1	.	TRBV6-5	TRBJ1-4	TGTGCCAGCAGTTACTTTGGGACAGGGGACGAAAAACTGTTTTTT	CASSYFGTGDEKLFF
.	.	TRBV15	TRBJ1-5	TGTGCCACCGGAGCGGAGGGTCAGCCCCAGCATTTT	CATGAEGQPQHF
TRBD2	.	TRBV7-3	TRBJ2-3	TGTGCCAGCAGCTTAACAGCTATAGCGGGAGGGCCGGATACGCAGTATTTT	CASSLTAIAGGPDTQYF
.	.	TRBV19	TRBJ2-1	TGTGCCAGTAGATCGCGGGCCCACTCCTACAATGAGCAGTTCTTC	CASRSRAHSYNEQFF
TRBD1	.	TRBV6-5	TRBJ1-1	TGTGCCAGCAGTTACTCAAGACAGGGGGGTACTGAAGCTTTCTTT	CASSYSRQGGTEAFF
.	.	TRBV9	TRBJ1-3	TGTGCCAGCAGCGTAGGTGCGGGGCCCCCTGGAAACACCATATATTTT	CASSVGAGPPGNTIYF
.	.	TRBV5-5	TRBJ1-1	TGTGCCAGCAGCTTGGCCCTTACAGGGTCGTTTGACACTGAAGCTTTCTTT	CASSLALTGSFDTEAFF
.	few	TRBV28	TRBJ2-5	TGTGCCAGCAGTCCGTACACGCCCCCCGGGGGAGCAGAGACCCAGTACTTC	CASSPYTPPGGAETQYF
.	.	TRBV20-1	TRBJ1-1	TGCAGTGCTAGAGAACAAGCTGAAGCTTTCTTT	CSAREQAEAFF
TRBD1	.	TRBV30	TRBJ1-5	TGTGCCTGGAGTGGACAGGGGCAACAGCCCCAGCATTTT	CAWSGQGQQPQHF
.	.	TRBV7-9	TRBJ2-2	TGTGCCAGCAGCTTAGTGTACGGGGAGCTGTTTTTT	CASSLVYGELFF
.	.	TRBV7-3	TRBJ1-6	TGTGCCAGCAGCTTAGGGGGCAATTCACCCCTCCACTTT	CASSLGGNSPLHF
TRBD2	.	TRBV7-3	TRBJ2-3	TGTGCCAGCAGCTTAACTGTGCGGGGGTCCACAGATACGCAGTATTTT	CASSLTVRGSTDTQYF
.	.	TRBV2	TRBJ1-1	TGTGCCAGCAGGCACAGTAGGAACACTGAAGCTTTCTTT	CASRHSRNTEAFF
.	.	TRBV2	TRBJ1-3	TGTGCCAGCACCCGACAATTCTCTGGAAACACCATATATTTT	CASTRQFSGNTIYF
TRBD1	.	TRBV25-1	TRBJ2-5	TGTGCCGCCCGGGACAGGACGTGGGAGACCCAGTACTTC	CAARDRTWETQYF
.	.	TRBV28	TRBJ2-7	TGTGCCAGCAGCCGAGGCGGGCTCTACGAGCAGTACTTC	CASSRGGLYEQYF
.	.	TRBV9	TRBJ2-2	TGTGCCAGCAGCGTAGCGGAGGGCCACACCGGGGAGCTGTTTTTT	CASSVAEGHTGELFF
TRBD1	.	TRBV29-1	TRBJ2-5	TGCAGCGCCGGGACAGGGCCGGAGACCCAGTACTTC	CSAGTGPETQYF
TRBD1	.	TRBV10-2	TRBJ2-5	TGCGCCAGTTCGACAGCCGGGACAGGCCAGACCCAGTACTTC	CASSTAGTGQTQYF
TRBD1	.	TRBV27	TRBJ1-1	TGTGCCAGCAGCTACCGGGACAGGGGGCTTGGCACTGAAGCTTTCTTT	CASSYRDRGLGTEAFF
.	.	TRBV5-8	TRBJ2-7	TGTGCCAGCAGCTTGACCTATCGACAGGTTTTATCCTACGAGCAGTACTTC	CASSLTYRQVLSYEQYF
TRBD2	.	TRBV7-3	TRBJ2-7	TGTGCCAGCAGCCTTCAAGCGGGAGTGGGCTACGAGCAGTACTTC	CASSLQAGVGYEQYF
.	.	TRBV11-2	TRBJ2-2	TGTGCCAGCAGCCGACCAGGGGTCGGCACCGGGGAGCTGTTTTTT	CASSRPGVGTGELFF
.	.	TRBV19	TRBJ2-7	TGTGCCAGTAGTATAGCTGGCAGCTCCTACGAGCAGTACTTC	CASSIAGSSYEQYF
.	.	TRBV2	TRBJ2-2	TGTGCCAGCACGGATCATTCGGGCACCGGGGAGCTGTTTTTT	CASTDHSGTGELFF
TRBD1	few	TRBV11-2	TRBJ2-7	TGTGCCAGCAGCTTAACCCGGGACAGCACATACGAGCAGTACTTC	CASSLTRDSTYEQYF
.	once	TRBV28	TRBJ2-5	TGTGCCAGCAGTTTCGGAGCGACCCAGTACTTC	CASSFGATQYF
.	.	TRBV14	TRBJ2-1	TGTGCCAGCAGTAGACAGAACAATGAGCAGTTCTTC	CASSRQNNEQFF
TRBD1	.	TRBV6-5	TRBJ2-1	TGTGCCAGTTTACGACAGGGCTCCAATGAGCAGTTCTTC	CASLRQGSNEQFF
TRBD2	.	TRBV6-5	TRBJ2-7	TGTGCCAGCAGTTACGGCCCAGCGGGAGTTTTTGATGAGCAGTACTTC	CASSYGPAGVFDEQYF
.	.	TRBV6-4	TRBJ2-1	TGTGCCAGCAGTGGAATGGCGGGACTTGAGCAGTTCTTC	CASSGMAGLEQFF
TRBD2	.	TRBV7-9	TRBJ2-1	TGTGCCAGCAGCCCATTAACTAGCGCCTCCTACAATGAGCAGTTCTTC	CASSPLTSASYNEQFF
.	.	TRBV24-1	TRBJ2-5	TGTGCCACCAGTGACCCCGGAAGCGGAGAGACCCAGTACTTC	CATSDPGSGETQYF
.	few	TRBV4-1	TRBJ2-4	TGCGCCAGCAGCCAAGATCTTACTGGACTATCTAGTCGGGGGACAAACATTCAGTACTTC	CASSQDLTGLSSRGTNIQYF
TRBD1	.	TRBV27	TRBJ1-4	TGTGCCAGCAGTCCGGGGACAGGGCCGGGGGAAAAACTGTTTTTT	CASSPGTGPGEKLFF
TRBD1	.	TRBV9	TRBJ1-6	TGTGCCAGCAGCGCCCAGACAGGGGGCGGCTCACCCCTCCACTTT	CASSAQTGGGSPLHF
TRBD2	.	TRBV9	TRBJ2-7	TGTGCCAGCAGCGTAGATGCGGGAGGGCCGAACGAGCAGTACTTC	CASSVDAGGPNEQYF